This TCR beta chain was identified in a study of blood T cell repertoires in COVID-19. The CDR3 sequence is 13 residues long. CDR1 LNHDA and CDR2 SQIVND come from the germline V gene (reference sequence). The ends were cut back, 9 bases at V and 8 bases at J, with 19 bases in the middle. Profiled with immunoSEQ multiplex PCR; TCRdb holds only in-frame clones, not every one. The repertoire holds around 99,000 clones, with approximately 82% as singletons. This receptor was identified in an elderly woman with active or convalescent COVID-19. The chain is built from TRBV19 and TRBJ1-2, with a weak D call TRBD1 (6 bases). Source material: peripheral blood. The CDR3 is CASGPPGGEGYTF. In DNA form, the CDR3 reads TGTGCCAGCGGTCCCCCGGGGGGCGAAGGCTACACCTTC.